This T cell receptor (beta chain) was profiled in a study of brain T cells in children with intractable seizures. Generated by immunoSEQ multiplex PCR, the TCRdb table keeps only in-frame clones and is missing some. The sample has approximately 7,800 clones, 65% to 80% seen once. Only cases whose brain tissue showed the highest T cell transcript signatures were sequenced. Germline CDR1 reads MNHEY; CDR2 reads SMNVEV (reference sequence). With V trimmed by 6 bases and J by 3 bases, 5 bases remained unmatched. This CDR3 region has 14 residues. The sample was resected brain tissue, taken at surgery. The clonotype comes from a boy under two years old with tuberous sclerosis and intractable seizures. This sequence joins TRBV27 and TRBJ2-7, with 10 bases lining up with TRBD1. CDR3 loop: CASSPGTGDYEQYF. The DNA of the CDR3 is TGTGCCAGCAGCCCCGGGACAGGGGACTACGAGCAGTACTTC.